These 15 T cell receptor beta chains share one sample of origin, sequenced in a study of cytomegalovirus exposure and HLA in healthy donors. The primer mix had 60 Vbeta and 13 Jbeta primers. Profiled with immunoSEQ multiplex PCR; TCRdb holds only in-frame clones, not every one. The sample lists approximately 150,000 clones; 60% to 85% were seen once. The sequenced sample consisted of PBMCs. All receptors derive from a woman aged 35 to 49 in good health and CMV-seropositive.

CDR3 residues: CASSPGGGTGYGEQFF. CDR3 bases: TGTGCCAGCTCTCCCGGTGGTGGGACAGGGTATGGTGAGCAGTTCTTC. The chain couples TRBV18 to TRBJ2-1, with 9 bases fitting TRBD1. Germline V gene data show CDR1 as KGHSH and CDR2 as LQKENI. CDR3 length: 16 residues. V trimming: 6 bases; J trimming: 9 bases; junction bases outside the gene matches: 15.

The rearrangement links TRBV7-2 to TRBJ1-2, with 7 bases aligning to TRBD1. V lost 5 bases, J lost 4 bases, and 13 bases stayed unmatched. This CDR3 has 16 amino acids. In germline, CDR1 is SGHTA, CDR2 FQGNSA. The CDR3 sequence is CASSPGQRTTGYGYTF. The DNA of the CDR3 is TGTGCCAGCAGCCCGGGACAGCGAACTACGGGCTATGGCTACACCTTC. Based on the CDR3 plus reference TRBV7-2 and TRBJ1-2, the full variable domain is GAGVSQSPSNKVTEKGKDVELRCDPISGHTALYWYRQSLGQGLEFLIYFQGNSAPDKSGLPSDRFSAERTGGSVSTLTIQRTQQEDSAVYLCASSPGQRTTGYGYTFGSGTRLTVV.

The chain recombines TRBV5-4 with TRBJ1-5; D is unclear. V lost 0 bases to trimming and J lost 5 bases, with 6 bases between them. Germline V lookup: CDR1 SGHNT, CDR2 YYREEE (reference sequence). CDR3 length equals 13 residues. CDR3 sequence: CASSLDGDQPQHF. The CDR3 nucleotides are TGTGCCAGCAGCTTGGACGGGGATCAGCCCCAGCATTTT.

CDR3 loop: CASSWTGDEQYF. The CDR3 DNA reads TGTGCCAGCAGCTGGACAGGGGACGAGCAGTACTTC. The chain employs TRBV12-1 and TRBJ2-7; the table gives TRBD1 as D, unverified against the DNA. TRBV12-1 is a documented pseudogene. This CDR3 is built from 12 residues.

This chain connects TRBV2 to TRBJ2-2; D gene unclear. V dropped 4 bases and J dropped 1 base, with 10 bases sitting between them. The CDR3 is made up of 15 amino acids. The V gene's germline CDR1 is SNHLY and CDR2 FYNNEI. The CDR3: CASSVIQRNTGELFF. In DNA form, the CDR3 reads TGTGCCAGCAGTGTGATACAGAGGAACACCGGGGAGCTGTTTTTT.

V usage is TRBV11-2 and J usage is TRBJ2-1; 12 bases agree with TRBD2. Germline V gene sequence: CDR1 SGHAT, CDR2 FQNNGV. V was clipped by 7 bases and J by 8 bases; unmatched bases: 12. The CDR3 covers 16 residues. The CDR3 region is CASTLAGGPLPDEQFF. The DNA of the CDR3 is TGTGCCAGCACTCTAGCGGGGGGGCCGCTTCCCGATGAGCAGTTCTTC. The full variable domain, its missing parts supplied by reference TRBV11-2 and TRBJ2-1, is EAGVAQSPRYKIIEKRQSVAFWCNPISGHATLYWYQQILGQGPKLLIQFQNNGVVDDSQLPKDRFSAERLKGVDSTLKIQPAKLEDSAVYLCASTLAGGPLPDEQFFGPGTRLTVL.

This clone was seen a few times. The genes are TRBV28 and TRBJ1-5; D is uncertain. V dropped 6 bases and J dropped 7 bases, with 10 bases sitting between them. This CDR3 contains 12 residues. Germline V CDR1 and CDR2: MDHEN, SYDVKM. The CDR3 region has the DNA TGTGCCAGCAGCGGAGGTGTACAGCCCCAGCATTTT. Protein sequence: CASSGGVQPQHF.

The chain carries TRBV6-1 and TRBJ1-2; D is ambiguous. This CDR3 has 13 amino acids. The V end was cut by 3 bases, the J end by 4 bases, with 9 bases between. The germline CDR1 and CDR2 sequences are MNHNS and SASEGT. CDR3 in DNA: TGTGCCAGCAGTGAGCAGGTTGGCTATGGCTACACCTTC. Its translation: CASSEQVGYGYTF.

V is TRBV10-3 and J is TRBJ1-3, with 7 bases fitting TRBD1. Germline-derived CDR1 and CDR2 are ENHRY and SYGVKD. This CDR3 comprises 15 residues. V lost 2 bases and J lost 5; bases outside the gene matches: 6. CDR3 nucleotide sequence: TGTGCCATCAGTGAGCCCACAGGGGTGCGAAACACCATATATTTT. Protein sequence: CAISEPTGVRNTIYF.

V is TRBV9 and J is TRBJ1-2; 7 bases line up with TRBD1. Trimming cost V 0 bases and J 7 bases; bases outside gene matches: 9. Germline CDR1 reads SGDLS; CDR2 reads YYNGEE. The CDR3 length is 15 residues. The CDR3 loop is CASSVEGALLGGYTF. DNA for the CDR3: TGTGCCAGCAGCGTAGAGGGGGCACTTCTCGGTGGCTACACCTTC.

This clone was observed once. The chain carries TRBV6-1 and TRBJ2-5; D is uncertain. The J call could be wrong; TRBJ2-7 is a better fit for the DNA end. The CDR3 covers 14 residues. Germline CDR1 MNHNS, CDR2 SASEGT. The CDR3 sequence is CASSARSSDYEQYF. CDR3 DNA sequence: TGTGCCAGCAGTGCGCGCAGTTCTGACTACGAGCAGTACTTC.

The chain has TRBV18 and TRBJ2-2; a possible D gene is TRBD1 (6 bases). Germline CDR1 and CDR2: KGHSH and LQKENI. The CDR3 is 15 residues long. Trimming cost V 3 bases and J 4 bases, with 12 bases left between them. DNA for the CDR3: TGTGCCAGCTCACCGCAACAGGGTCCCACCGGGGAGCTGTTTTTT. Protein: CASSPQQGPTGELFF.

The V and J genes are TRBV30 and TRBJ1-1, with 9 positions matching TRBD1. Germline trimming cut 4 bases from V and 6 bases from J; bases unmatched to any gene: 3. CDR3 length equals 12 residues. Germline CDR1 and CDR2: GTSNPN and SVGIG (reference sequence). The CDR3 region is CAWKQGAAEAFF. The CDR3, as DNA: TGTGCCTGGAAACAGGGGGCGGCTGAAGCTTTCTTT.

The J gene is TRBJ1-6, the V gene TRBV2; 7 positions agree with TRBD1. The junction had 8 bases not matched to a gene; V was cut back by 6 bases and J by 9 bases. The CDR3 is made up of 14 amino acids. Germline V CDR1 and CDR2: SNHLY, FYNNEI. CDR3 in amino acids: CASSATTGSSPLHF. DNA for the CDR3: TGTGCCAGCAGCGCCACGACAGGGAGTTCACCCCTCCACTTT.

This clone appeared a few times. This chain links TRBV6-1 with TRBJ1-4, with D maybe TRBD1 (5 bases). The CDR3 is made up of 15 amino acids. V gave up 7 bases and J gave up 12 bases, with 24 bases separating them. In germline, CDR1 is MNHNS, CDR2 SASEGT. The CDR3 region is CASMSPRAGKNQLFF. CDR3 bases: TGTGCCAGCATGAGTCCCCGGGCAGGGAAAAATCAACTGTTTTTT.